This TCR beta chain was retrieved from a study of T cells in Graves' hyperthyroidism and ophthalmopathy. Findings of the study overall: Ophthalmopathy was separated from stable hyperthyroidism by a 13 V-J model.

RNA transcripts yielded amplified TCR beta CDR3 regions. HTBI primers were used for first-round RT-PCR of the TCR CDR3. TCRdb independently ran MiXCR on the multiplex PCR reads; one entry per CDR3 protein. The sample lists about 400,000 distinct CDR3 sequences; 15% were seen once. V lost 10 bases to trimming and J lost 4 bases; unmatched junction nucleotides: 6. The germline CDR1 and CDR2 sequences are SEHNR and FQNEAQ (reference sequence). CDR3 size: 14 residues. This clonotype occurred many times. No antigen is known for it. Any patient presenting with uncontrolled infection, other autoimmune disease, pregnancy or lactation was left out. PBMCs were sourced from over 8.5 ml fresh peripheral blood.

The TCR originated in a woman aged 25 to 39 with Graves' hyperthyroidism. The V and J genes are TRBV7-9 and TRBJ2-1; 11 positions match TRBD2. Source material: blood. CDR3 coding DNA: TGTGCCACTAAGGGGACTAGCGGTTACAATGAGCAGTTCTTC. Protein sequence: CATKGTSGYNEQFF.